These 26 T cell receptor beta chains were all obtained from the same sample, sequenced in a study of technical replicates of blood from several donors. Sequencing was performed with immunoSEQ multiplex PCR; in TCRdb, only in-frame clones are kept and a portion is missing. There are around 84,000 clones in the sample; 95% to 98% occur only once, and over 0.15% lies in the top ten. The sequenced sample was T cells isolated from PBMCs. These receptors were obtained from a human donor in good health.

V usage is TRBV29-1 and J usage is TRBJ1-5; 9 bases are a match to TRBD1. CDR1 and CDR2 from the germline V gene are SQVTM and ANQGSEA. The CDR3 sequence is 14 residues long. Trimming took 5 bases from V and 4 from J; bases not matched to a gene: 6. The CDR3 DNA reads TGCAGCGTTAGGGGACAGGGAACGAATCAGCCCCAGCATTTT. Protein product: CSVRGQGTNQPQHF.

V usage is TRBV5-6 and J usage is TRBJ1-2; no reliable D call. This CDR3 is 14 amino acids long. The germline V and J ends were trimmed by 2 bases and 3 bases, with 11 bases remaining between them. In germline, CDR1 is SGHDT, CDR2 YYEEEE. The CDR3 is CASSLSQLYYGYTF. CDR3 nucleotides: TGTGCCAGCAGCTTAAGTCAGTTATACTATGGCTACACCTTC.

The chain is built from TRBV2 and TRBJ2-7; 8 bases map to TRBD1. Germline CDR1 reads SNHLY; CDR2 reads FYNNEI. This CDR3 is built from 17 residues. The V and J ends lost 7 bases and 0 bases, in that order; junction bases with no gene match: 14. CDR3 DNA sequence: TGTGCCAGCAAAACTGGGACAGGATATTATGTCTCCTACGAGCAGTACTTC. Its protein product is CASKTGTGYYVSYEQYF. The variable domain in full, completed from reference TRBV2 and TRBJ2-7, reads EPEVTQTPSHQVTQMGQEVILRCVPISNHLYFYWYRQILGQKVEFLVSFYNNEISEKSEIFDDQFSVERPDGSNFTLKIRSTKLEDSAMYFCASKTGTGYYVSYEQYFGPGTRLTVT.

The rearrangement joins TRBV5-1 to TRBJ2-7, with 9 bases lining up with TRBD2. Germline-derived CDR1 and CDR2 are SGHRS and YFSETQ. V lost 3 bases and J lost 4; bases outside the gene matches: 5. The CDR3 length is 14 residues. CDR3 sequence reads: CASSSASGVYEQYF. The CDR3 DNA reads TGCGCCAGCAGCTCGGCTAGCGGGGTGTACGAGCAGTACTTC.

The chain has TRBV5-4 and TRBJ2-5; TRBD2 might be the D (5 bases). Trimming took off 0 bases at V and 2 bases at J, with 11 bases between the two ends. The CDR3 is made up of 15 amino acids. Per the germline V gene, CDR1 is SGHNT and CDR2 is YYREEE (reference sequence). The CDR3 sequence: CASSLDLAVQETQYF. In DNA form, the CDR3 reads TGTGCCAGCAGCTTGGATCTAGCAGTACAAGAGACCCAGTACTTC.

The chain couples TRBV5-1 to TRBJ1-4; TRBD1 might be the D (5 bases). The V gene's germline CDR1 is SGHRS and CDR2 YFSETQ. Trimming pared 2 bases from V and 4 bases from J, leaving 6 bases between. There are 13 residues in the CDR3. This CDR3 is CASSFDSNEKLFF. CDR3 DNA: TGCGCCAGCAGCTTTGACAGTAATGAAAAACTGTTTTTT.

The V call is TRBV6-6, the J call TRBJ2-7; D is ambiguous. The V end lost 6 bases, the J end lost 0 bases, and 6 bases lay between the germline ends. From germline, CDR1 is MNHNY and CDR2 SVGAGI (reference sequence). The CDR3 totals 12 residues. In nucleotides, the CDR3 is TGTGCCAGCAGCCCGAGCTCCTACGAGCAGTACTTC. Encoded protein: CASSPSSYEQYF.

The rearrangement links TRBV11-1 to TRBJ2-1; TRBD1 matches at 10 bases. V shed 3 bases and J 3 bases; nucleotides not matched to a gene: 8. The CDR3 contains 17 residues. CDR1 and CDR2 from the germline V gene are SGHAT and FQDESV (reference sequence). The CDR3, as DNA: TGTGCCAGCAGCTTTCTGATAGGACAGGGGGACTACAATGAGCAGTTCTTC. Amino acid sequence: CASSFLIGQGDYNEQFF. Full variable domain (rest looked up from reference TRBV11-1 and TRBJ2-1): EAEVAQSPRYKITEKSQAVAFWCDPISGHATLYWYRQILGQGPELLVQFQDESVVDDSQLPKDRFSAERLKGVDSTLKIQPAELGDSAMYLCASSFLIGQGDYNEQFFGPGTRLTVL.

This chain links TRBV2 with TRBJ2-3; 9 bases are shared with TRBD2. CDR1 and CDR2 (germline): SNHLY, FYNNEI. There are 15 residues in the CDR3. The junction had 8 bases not matched to a gene; V was cut back by 6 bases and J by 4 bases. CDR3: CASRSSSGRADTQYF. The DNA of the CDR3 is TGTGCCAGCAGAAGCAGTAGCGGGAGAGCAGATACGCAGTATTTT.

This chain links TRBV25-1 with TRBJ2-1; D gene unclear. Germline V gene data show CDR1 as MGHDK and CDR2 as SYGVNS. The V and J ends lost 2 bases and 0 bases respectively, with 11 bases between them. The CDR3 is 16 amino acids. In DNA, the CDR3 is TGTGCCAGCAGTGAAGGTGGCGGAGCCTCCTACAATGAGCAGTTCTTC. Its translation: CASSEGGGASYNEQFF.

V and J are TRBV11-3 and TRBJ1-1; 7 bases are shared with TRBD1. The V segment lost 3 bases and the J segment 3 bases; nucleotides outside the gene matches: 1. The V gene's germline CDR1 is SGHNT and CDR2 YENEEA. The CDR3 is 13 amino acids. CDR3 sequence (DNA): TGTGCCAGCAGCTTCACAGGGGACACTGAAGCTTTCTTT. Translating gives CASSFTGDTEAFF.

The rearrangement links TRBV7-6 to TRBJ2-7, with D unresolved. Germline V gene data show CDR1 as SGHVS and CDR2 as FNYEAQ. The V end was cut by 5 bases, the J end by 1 base, with 12 bases between. This CDR3 contains 14 residues. The CDR3 region has the DNA TGTGCCAGCAGCCTACAGATAACTTCCTACGAGCAGTACTTC. This encodes CASSLQITSYEQYF.

CDR3 DNA: TGTGCCAGTGCAGGGTTGGAAGAGACCCAGTACTTC. Residues: CASAGLEETQYF. The chain is built from TRBV6-1 and TRBJ2-5; D is possibly TRBD1 (5 bases). The CDR3 extends over 12 amino acids. V dropped 9 bases and J dropped 3 bases, with 11 bases sitting between them. CDR1 MNHNS and CDR2 SASEGT come from the germline V gene.

The chain combines TRBV2 with TRBJ2-7; TRBD1 aligns across 7 bases. V shed 8 bases and J 7 bases; nucleotides not matched to a gene: 14. The CDR3 consists of 14 residues. Germline CDR1 and CDR2: SNHLY and FYNNEI. The chain's CDR3 is CASCRGQAQGEQYF. The CDR3 nucleotides read TGTGCCAGCTGTCGAGGACAGGCCCAAGGAGAGCAGTACTTC.

The chain is built from TRBV10-2 and TRBJ2-2, with 9 bases lining up with TRBD1. Germline-derived CDR1 and CDR2 are WSHSY and SAAADI. V shed 6 bases, J shed 4 bases, and the junction held 9 bases outside the gene matches. The CDR3 covers 16 residues. The CDR3, as DNA: TGCGCCAGCAGCCGAACAGGGGGCGCCGGCACCGGGGAGCTGTTTTTT. This translates into CASSRTGGAGTGELFF.

This sequence joins TRBV5-6 and TRBJ1-1; possible D gene TRBD1, 5 bases. V gave up 5 bases and J gave up 13 bases, with 24 bases separating them. Germline CDR1 is SGHDT and CDR2 is YYEEEE. The CDR3 extends over 14 amino acids. The CDR3 region has the DNA TGTGCCAGCAGTTTCCCCACCGGGGGGTCTGGGGTTTTCTTT. Residues: CASSFPTGGSGVFF. Full variable domain (outside the CDR3, taken from reference TRBV5-6 and TRBJ1-1): DAGVTQSPTHLIKTRGQQVTLRCSPKSGHDTVSWYQQALGQGPQFIFQYYEEEERQRGNFPDRFSGHQFPNYSSELNVNALLLGDSALYLCASSFPTGGSGVFFGQGTRLTVV.

This chain connects TRBV6-5 to TRBJ2-7; 9 bases line up with TRBD2. Trimming removed 6 bases from V and 13 bases from J; junction bases left unmatched: 10. Germline V gene sequence: CDR1 MNHEY, CDR2 SVGAGI. The CDR3 has 12 amino acids. The CDR3 sequence: CASRTIAGAVYF. As DNA, the CDR3 is TGTGCCAGCAGAACCATAGCGGGAGCTGTCTACTTC.

This chain uses TRBV18 with TRBJ2-5; possible D gene TRBD2, 5 bases. Germline CDR1 is KGHSH and CDR2 is LQKENI. There are 14 residues in the CDR3. V gave up 3 bases and J gave up 5 bases, with 13 bases separating them. CDR3 protein: CASSPPGPGETQYF. Written as DNA, the CDR3 is TGTGCCAGCTCACCCCCCGGGCCGGGGGAGACCCAGTACTTC.

The gene calls are TRBV5-1 and TRBJ2-2; 14 nucleotides agree with TRBD2. The ends lost 3 bases at V and 8 bases at J; junction bases unmatched: 3. This CDR3 comprises 15 residues. CDR1 SGHRS and CDR2 YFSETQ come from the germline V gene. The CDR3 here is CASSSGLAGGGELFF. The CDR3 region has the DNA TGCGCCAGCAGCTCCGGACTAGCGGGAGGAGGGGAGCTGTTTTTT.

This clone is a singleton in its sample. The genes are TRBV6-5 and TRBJ1-4; D unclear. This CDR3 comprises 13 residues. V lost 3 bases and J lost 2, with 4 bases in between. Germline values: CDR1 MNHEY, CDR2 SVGAGI. The CDR3: CASSYLTNEKLFF. In DNA, the CDR3 is TGTGCCAGCAGTTATCTTACTAATGAAAAACTGTTTTTT.

The chain links TRBV20-1 to TRBJ1-2; D uncertain. The CDR3 contains 10 residues. The germline V and J ends were trimmed by 2 bases and 8 bases, with 6 bases remaining between them. The germline V gene has CDR1 DFQATT and CDR2 SNEGSKA (reference sequence). The CDR3 sequence is CSARSGGYTF. The CDR3 DNA sequence: TGCAGTGCTAGAAGCGGAGGCTACACCTTC.

Only one count was recorded for this clone. The chain carries TRBV27 and TRBJ2-1; 7 bases map to TRBD2. Germline loops: CDR1 MNHEY, CDR2 SMNVEV (reference sequence). Losses at the gene ends were 6 bases for V and 9 bases for J; bases not matched to a gene: 5. The CDR3 is 12 amino acids. CDR3 DNA: TGTGCCAGCAGCGGGGTAGCGGGTGAGCAGTTCTTC. Protein: CASSGVAGEQFF.

This chain connects TRBV27 to TRBJ1-1, with D perhaps matching TRBD1 (5 bases). The CDR3 is 14 residues long. V was clipped by 7 bases and J by 6 bases, with 18 bases between them. The germline CDR1 and CDR2 sequences are MNHEY and SMNVEV (reference sequence). Written as DNA, the CDR3 is TGTGCCAGCACAGTTTTCAGGGATCTCGCTGAAGCTTTCTTT. Its protein is CASTVFRDLAEAFF.

The chain employs TRBV15 and TRBJ2-5, with 10 bases matching TRBD2. With V trimmed by 1 base and J by 4 bases, 0 bases remained unmatched. Germline-derived CDR1 and CDR2 are LNHNV and YYDKDF (reference sequence). The CDR3 extends over 14 amino acids. Written as DNA, the CDR3 is TGTGCCACCAGCAGAGGACTAGCGGGAGAGACCCAGTACTTC. Amino acid sequence: CATSRGLAGETQYF. Together with reference TRBV15 and TRBJ2-5, the CDR3 gives the full variable domain: DAMVIQNPRYQVTQFGKPVTLSCSQTLNHNVMYWYQQKSSQAPKLLFHYYDKDFNNEADTPDNFQSRRPNTSFCFLDIRSPGLGDTAMYLCATSRGLAGETQYFGPGTRLLVL.

The chain employs TRBV4-2 and TRBJ1-3; 7 bases are shared with TRBD1. The V segment lost 0 bases and the J segment 1 base; nucleotides outside the gene matches: 6. This CDR3 has 17 residues. Germline CDR1 reads LGHNA; CDR2 reads YNFKEQ. CDR3 in DNA: TGTGCCAGCAGCCAAGAGACAGGGAAGGTTTCTGGAAACACCATATATTTT. This encodes CASSQETGKVSGNTIYF.

The chain uses TRBV19 and TRBJ2-3, with 10 bases identical to TRBD2. Germline V gives CDR1 LNHDA, CDR2 SQIVND (reference sequence). This CDR3 has 16 residues. The V gene end was trimmed by 5 bases and the J gene end by 6 bases; junction bases not matched to a gene: 11. The DNA for the CDR3 is TGTGCCAGTAGTTCAAGACTAGCGGGTTTTACCGATACGCAGTATTTT. The encoded protein is CASSSRLAGFTDTQYF.